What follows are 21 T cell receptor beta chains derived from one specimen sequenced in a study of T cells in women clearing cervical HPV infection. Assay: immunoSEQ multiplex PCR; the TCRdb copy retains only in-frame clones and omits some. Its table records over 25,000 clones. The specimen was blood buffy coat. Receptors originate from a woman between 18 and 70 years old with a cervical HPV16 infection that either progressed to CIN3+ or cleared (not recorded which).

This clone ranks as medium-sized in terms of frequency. The CDR3 spells CASSLSSGSINEQFF. The sequenced CDR3 bases are TGTGCCAGCAGTTTATCCAGCGGGAGTATCAATGAG. This chain joins TRBV12-3 or TRBV12-4 and TRBJ2-1; TRBD2 agrees at 8 bases. The read ends 3 residues early relative to the CDR3; the germline J gene fills the gap. V trimming: 2 bases; J trimming: 6 bases; junction bases outside the gene matches: 6. This CDR3 is 15 amino acids long.

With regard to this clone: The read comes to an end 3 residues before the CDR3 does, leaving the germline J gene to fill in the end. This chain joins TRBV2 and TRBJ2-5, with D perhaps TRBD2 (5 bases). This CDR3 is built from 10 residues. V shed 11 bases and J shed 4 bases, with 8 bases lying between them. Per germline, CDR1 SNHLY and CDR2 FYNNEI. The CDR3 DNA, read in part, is TGTGCCTCCCGGGGAGAGACC. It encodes CASRGET. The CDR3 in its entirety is CASRGETQYF.

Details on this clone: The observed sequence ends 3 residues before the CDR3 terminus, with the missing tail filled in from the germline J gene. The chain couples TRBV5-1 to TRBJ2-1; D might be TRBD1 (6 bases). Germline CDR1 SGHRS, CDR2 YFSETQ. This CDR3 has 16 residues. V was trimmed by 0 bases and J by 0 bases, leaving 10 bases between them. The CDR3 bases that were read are TGCGCCAGCAGCTTGGGCGGACAGATCTCCTACAATGAG. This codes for CASSLGGQISYNE. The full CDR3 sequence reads CASSLGGQISYNEQFF.

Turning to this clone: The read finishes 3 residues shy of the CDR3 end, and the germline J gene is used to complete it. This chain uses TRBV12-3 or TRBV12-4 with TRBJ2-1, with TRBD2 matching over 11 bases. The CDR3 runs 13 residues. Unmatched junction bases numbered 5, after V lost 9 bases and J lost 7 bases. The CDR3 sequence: CASIGLAGNEQFF. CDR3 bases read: TGTGCCAGTATTGGACTAGCGGGTAATGAG.

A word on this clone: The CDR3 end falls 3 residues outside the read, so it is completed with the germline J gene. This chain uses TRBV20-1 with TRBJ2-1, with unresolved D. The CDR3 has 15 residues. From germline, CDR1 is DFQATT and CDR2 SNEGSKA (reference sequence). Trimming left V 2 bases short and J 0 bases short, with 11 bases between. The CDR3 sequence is CSARNWLSSYNEQFF. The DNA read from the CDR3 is TGCAGTGCTAGAAATTGGCTGAGCTCCTACAATGAG.

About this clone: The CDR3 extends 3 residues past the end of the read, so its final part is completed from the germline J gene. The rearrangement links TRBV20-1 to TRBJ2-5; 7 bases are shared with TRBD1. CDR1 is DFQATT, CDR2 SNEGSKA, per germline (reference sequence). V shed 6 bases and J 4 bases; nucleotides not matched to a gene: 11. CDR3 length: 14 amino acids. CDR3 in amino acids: CSAETEGARETQYF. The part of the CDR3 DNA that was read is TGCAGTGCGGAAACCGAGGGGGCGCGAGAGACC.

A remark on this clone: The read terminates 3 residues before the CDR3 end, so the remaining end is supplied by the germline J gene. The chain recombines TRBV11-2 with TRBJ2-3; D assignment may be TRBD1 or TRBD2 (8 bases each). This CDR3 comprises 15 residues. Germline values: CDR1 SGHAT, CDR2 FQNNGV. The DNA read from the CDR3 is TGTGCCAGCAGCCGACAGATAGCGGGACAGGAGACG. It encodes CASSRQIAGQET. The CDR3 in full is CASSRQIAGQETQYF.

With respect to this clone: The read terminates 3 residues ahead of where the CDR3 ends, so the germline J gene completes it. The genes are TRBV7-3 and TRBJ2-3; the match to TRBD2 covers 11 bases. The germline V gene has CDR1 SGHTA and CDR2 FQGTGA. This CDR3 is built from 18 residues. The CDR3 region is CASSLNRPGTSGEETQYF. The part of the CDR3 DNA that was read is TGTGCCAGCAGCTTAAACCGTCCAGGGACTAGCGGAGAAGAGACG.

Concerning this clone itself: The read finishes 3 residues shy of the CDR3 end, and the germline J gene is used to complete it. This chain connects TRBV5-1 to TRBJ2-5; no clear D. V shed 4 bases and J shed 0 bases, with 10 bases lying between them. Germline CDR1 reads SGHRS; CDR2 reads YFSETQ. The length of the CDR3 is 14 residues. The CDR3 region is CASSELGYQETQYF. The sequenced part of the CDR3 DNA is TGCGCCAGCAGCGAGTTAGGGTACCAAGAGACC.

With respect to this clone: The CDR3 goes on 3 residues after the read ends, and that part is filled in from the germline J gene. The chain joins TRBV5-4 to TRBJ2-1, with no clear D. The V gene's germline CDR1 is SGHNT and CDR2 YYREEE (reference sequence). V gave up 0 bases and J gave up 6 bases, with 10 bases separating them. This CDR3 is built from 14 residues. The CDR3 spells CASSLDFVVNEQFF. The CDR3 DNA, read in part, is TGTGCCAGCAGCTTGGATTTCGTAGTCAATGAG.

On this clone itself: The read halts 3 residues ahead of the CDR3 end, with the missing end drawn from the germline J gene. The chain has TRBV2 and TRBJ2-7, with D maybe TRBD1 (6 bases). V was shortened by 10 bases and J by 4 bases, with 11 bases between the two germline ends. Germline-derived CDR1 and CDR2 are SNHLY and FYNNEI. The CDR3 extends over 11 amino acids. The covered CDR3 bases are TGTGCCACCGGACAGATTTACGAG. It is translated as CATGQIYE. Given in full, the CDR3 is CATGQIYEQYF.

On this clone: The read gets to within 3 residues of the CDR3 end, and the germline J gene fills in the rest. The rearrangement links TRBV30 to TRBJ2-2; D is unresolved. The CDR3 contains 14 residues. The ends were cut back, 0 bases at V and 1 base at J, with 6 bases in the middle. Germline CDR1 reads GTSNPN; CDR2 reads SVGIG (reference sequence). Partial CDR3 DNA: TGTGCCTGGAGTGTAGGGCTGAACACCGGGGAG. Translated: CAWSVGLNTGE. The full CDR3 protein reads CAWSVGLNTGELFF.

CDR3 DNA, as far as it was read: TGTGCCAGCAGCGTAGGTGGGACTAGCGGTTACAATGAG. Amino acid sequence: CASSVGGTSGYNE. The CDR3 as a whole reads CASSVGGTSGYNEQFF. V is TRBV9 and J is TRBJ2-1; 11 positions agree with TRBD2. Sequencing ends 3 residues short of the CDR3 end; the germline J gene provides the rest. This CDR3 has 16 amino acids. V was pared by 0 bases and J by 4 bases, with 3 bases of the junction left unmatched. Germline V lookup: CDR1 SGDLS, CDR2 YYNGEE.

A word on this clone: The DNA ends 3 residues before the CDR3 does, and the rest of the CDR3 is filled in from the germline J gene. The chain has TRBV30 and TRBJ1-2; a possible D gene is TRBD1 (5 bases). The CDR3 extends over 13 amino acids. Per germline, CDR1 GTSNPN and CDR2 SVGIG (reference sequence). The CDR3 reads CAFTGESLLTYTF. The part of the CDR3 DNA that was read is TGTGCCTTTACGGGGGAAAGTTTGCTTACC.

The covered CDR3 bases are TGCGCCAGCAGCTTTTCGTATGGC. Its translation: CASSFSYG. The entire CDR3 protein reads CASSFSYGYTF. This chain joins TRBV5-1 and TRBJ1-2; D ambiguous. The sequence runs out 3 residues before the end of the CDR3; the remainder is reconstructed from the germline J gene. The V and J ends lost 2 bases and 5 bases respectively, with 4 bases between them. Per the germline V gene, CDR1 is SGHRS and CDR2 is YFSETQ. The CDR3 spans 11 residues.

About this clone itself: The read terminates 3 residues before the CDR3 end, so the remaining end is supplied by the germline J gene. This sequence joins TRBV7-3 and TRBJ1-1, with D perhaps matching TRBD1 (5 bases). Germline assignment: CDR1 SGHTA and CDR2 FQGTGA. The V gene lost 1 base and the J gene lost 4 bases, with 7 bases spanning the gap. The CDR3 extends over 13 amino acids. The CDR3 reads CASSLNGGTEAFF. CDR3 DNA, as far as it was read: TGTGCCAGCAGCTTAAACGGGGGCACTGAA.

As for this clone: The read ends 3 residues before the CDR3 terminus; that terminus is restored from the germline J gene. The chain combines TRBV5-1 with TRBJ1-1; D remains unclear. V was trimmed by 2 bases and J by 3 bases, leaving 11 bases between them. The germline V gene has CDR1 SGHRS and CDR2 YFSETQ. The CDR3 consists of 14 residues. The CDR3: CASSLQLRDTEAFF. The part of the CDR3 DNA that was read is TGCGCCAGCAGCTTACAGCTCAGAGACACTGAA.

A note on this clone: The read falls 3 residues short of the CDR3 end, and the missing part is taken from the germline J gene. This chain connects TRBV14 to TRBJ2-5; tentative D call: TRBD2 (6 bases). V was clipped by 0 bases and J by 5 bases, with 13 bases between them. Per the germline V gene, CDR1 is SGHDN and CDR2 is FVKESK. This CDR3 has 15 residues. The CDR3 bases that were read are TGTGCCAGCAGCCAAGAGTCTTCGGGGAGGGAGACC. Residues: CASSQESSGRET. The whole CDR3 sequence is CASSQESSGRETQYF.

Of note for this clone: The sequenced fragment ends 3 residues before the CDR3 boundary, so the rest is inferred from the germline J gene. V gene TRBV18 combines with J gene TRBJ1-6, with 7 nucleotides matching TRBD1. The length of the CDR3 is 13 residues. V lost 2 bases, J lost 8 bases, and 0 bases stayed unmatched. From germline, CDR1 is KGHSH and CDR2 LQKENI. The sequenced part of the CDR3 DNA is TGTGCCAGCTCACCAGACAGGGATTCACCC. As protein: CASSPDRDSP. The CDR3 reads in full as CASSPDRDSPLHF.

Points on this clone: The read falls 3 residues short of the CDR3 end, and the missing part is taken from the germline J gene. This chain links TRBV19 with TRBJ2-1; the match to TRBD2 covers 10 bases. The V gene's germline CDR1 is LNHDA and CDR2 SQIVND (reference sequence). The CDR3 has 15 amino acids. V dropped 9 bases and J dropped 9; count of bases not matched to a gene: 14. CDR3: CASQPGLAGVTEQFF. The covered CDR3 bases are TGTGCCAGCCAACCCGGGCTAGCGGGAGTAACTGAG.

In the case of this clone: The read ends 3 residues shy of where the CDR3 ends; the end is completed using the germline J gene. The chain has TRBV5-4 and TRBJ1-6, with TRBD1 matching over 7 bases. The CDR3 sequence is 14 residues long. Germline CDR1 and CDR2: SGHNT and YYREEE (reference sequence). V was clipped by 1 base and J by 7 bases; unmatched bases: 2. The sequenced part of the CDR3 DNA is TGTGCCAGCAGCTTGACAGGGGACAATTCACCC. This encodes CASSLTGDNSP. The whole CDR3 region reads CASSLTGDNSPLHF.